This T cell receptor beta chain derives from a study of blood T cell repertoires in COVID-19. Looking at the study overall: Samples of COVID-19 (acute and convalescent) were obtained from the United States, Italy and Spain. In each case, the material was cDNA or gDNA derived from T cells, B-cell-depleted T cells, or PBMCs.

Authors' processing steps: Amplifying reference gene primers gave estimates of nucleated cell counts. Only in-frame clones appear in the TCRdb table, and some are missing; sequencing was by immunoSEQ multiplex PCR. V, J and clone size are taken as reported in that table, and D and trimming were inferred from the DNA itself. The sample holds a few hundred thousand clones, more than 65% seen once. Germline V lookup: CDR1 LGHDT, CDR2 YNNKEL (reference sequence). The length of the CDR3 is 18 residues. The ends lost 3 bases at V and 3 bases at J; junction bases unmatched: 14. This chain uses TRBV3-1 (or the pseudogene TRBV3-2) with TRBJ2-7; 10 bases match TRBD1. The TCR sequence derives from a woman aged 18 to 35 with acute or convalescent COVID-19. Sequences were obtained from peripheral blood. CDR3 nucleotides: TGTGCCAGCAGCCAGGGCCGGGACAGGGGAAGAAGCCACTACGAGCAGTACTTC. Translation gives CASSQGRDRGRSHYEQYF.